The 4 T cell receptor beta chains below all came from one sample that was sequenced in a study of T cell responses to AZD1222 COVID-19 vaccine. Libraries were prepared by immunoSEQ multiplex PCR; TCRdb keeps only in-frame clonotypes and omits some of them. The sample holds about 120,000 clones; roughly 92% are singletons and the top ten take approximately 8%. The source material was peripheral blood, sampled on day 0 of AZD1222 vaccination. All receptors come from an adult in good health.

The rearrangement joins TRBV11-3 to TRBJ2-3, with a tentative D call TRBD2 (6 bases). Deletions cut 4 bases from V and 0 bases from J, with 11 bases between. The germline gives CDR1 SGHNT, CDR2 YENEEA. CDR3 length: 15 residues. The CDR3 DNA reads as TGTGCCAGCAGCTCGGGACTGCTTAGCACAGATACGCAGTATTTT. Its translation is CASSSGLLSTDTQYF.

This chain joins TRBV5-4 and TRBJ2-2; 9 positions match TRBD2. J was trimmed by 5 bases and V by 3 bases; bases with no gene match: 5. The CDR3 runs to 15 residues. Germline V gene data show CDR1 as SGHNT and CDR2 as YYREEE (reference sequence). CDR3 DNA: TGTGCCAGCAGCTCCTCAAGCGGGGGGACCGGGGAGCTGTTTTTT. Translation gives CASSSSSGGTGELFF.

This rearrangement joins TRBV28 to TRBJ1-2; D perhaps matches TRBD1 (5 bases). In germline, CDR1 is MDHEN, CDR2 SYDVKM. The ends were cut back, 1 base at V and 3 bases at J, with 15 bases in the middle. The CDR3 has 16 amino acids. DNA for the CDR3: TGTGCCAGCAGTTTATTTGGGGCAAGCGGTGACTATGGCTACACCTTC. Translating gives CASSLFGASGDYGYTF.

The chain has TRBV5-1 and TRBJ2-1; 7 nucleotides line up with TRBD1. The CDR3 is 13 amino acids. J lost 9 bases, V lost 4 bases, and 7 bases had no gene match. CDR1 and CDR2 from the germline V gene are SGHRS and YFSETQ. The CDR3 region has the DNA TGCGCCAGCAGCCAGGGGGAGTTGATTGAGCAGTTCTTC. Amino acid sequence: CASSQGELIEQFF.